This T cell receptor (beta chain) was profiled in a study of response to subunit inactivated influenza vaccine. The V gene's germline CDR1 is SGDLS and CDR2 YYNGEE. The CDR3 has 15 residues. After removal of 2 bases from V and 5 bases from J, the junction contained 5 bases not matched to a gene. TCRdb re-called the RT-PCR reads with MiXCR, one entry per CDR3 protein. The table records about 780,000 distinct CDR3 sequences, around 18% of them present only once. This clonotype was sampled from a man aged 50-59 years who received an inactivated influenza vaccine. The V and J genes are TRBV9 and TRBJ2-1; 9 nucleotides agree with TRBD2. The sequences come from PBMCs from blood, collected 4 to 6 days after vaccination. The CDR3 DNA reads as TGTGCCAGCAGCGTTAGCGGGAGCTCTAACAATGAGCAGTTCTTC. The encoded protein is CASSVSGSSNNEQFF.